One sample yielded the 18 T cell receptor beta chains listed below, sequenced in a study of cytomegalovirus exposure and HLA in healthy donors. Sequencing used immunoSEQ multiplex PCR; TCRdb keeps in-frame clones, though not all of them. Of 110,000 or so clones listed, about 88% are singletons. Source material: PBMCs. Source of these receptors: a woman between 18 and 29 years old in good health and CMV-seronegative.

CDR3 nucleotide sequence: TGCAGCGTTCAGGGGAGCGGCCAGGGGGCGAAAAAACTGTTTTTT. Residues: CSVQGSGQGAKKLFF. The chain uses TRBV29-1 and TRBJ1-4; TRBD1 aligns across 8 bases. CDR1 and CDR2 from the germline V gene are SQVTM and ANQGSEA. The CDR3 contains 15 residues. The V segment lost 5 bases and the J segment 9 bases; nucleotides outside the gene matches: 14.

This chain links TRBV15 with TRBJ1-4, with D hard to call. This CDR3 spans 14 amino acids. The germline V gene has CDR1 LNHNV and CDR2 YYDKDF (reference sequence). Trimming removed 0 bases at V and 7 bases at J, with 9 bases between. For the CDR3, the DNA is TGTGCCACCAGCAGAGATGAGGAAAGTGAAAAACTGTTTTTT. The encoded protein is CATSRDEESEKLFF.

The chain joins TRBV18 to TRBJ2-7, with D hard to call. The V end was cut by 3 bases, the J end by 5 bases, with 11 bases between. This CDR3 is 13 amino acids long. Looked up from germline, CDR1 is KGHSH and CDR2 is LQKENI. CDR3 coding DNA: TGTGCCAGCTCACCGAGTAGCCGGCACGAGCAGTACTTC. This codes for CASSPSSRHEQYF.

V gene TRBV19 combines with J gene TRBJ2-2; 12 nucleotides line up with TRBD2. Germline V gives CDR1 LNHDA, CDR2 SQIVND (reference sequence). The trim removed 10 bases at V and 5 bases at J, leaving 11 bases unmatched. The CDR3 runs 16 residues. For the CDR3, the DNA is TGTGCCACCAAGACTAGCGGGGGCCTAAGTACCGGGGAGCTGTTTTTT. Encoded protein: CATKTSGGLSTGELFF.

The chain is built from TRBV9 and TRBJ1-2; maybe TRBD1 (5 bases). V was pared by 0 bases and J by 0 bases, with 18 bases between. Looked up from germline, CDR1 is SGDLS and CDR2 is YYNGEE. The CDR3 covers 18 residues. The CDR3 DNA is TGTGCCAGCAGCGTAGGTTCCGGGACTCCGAGAGCTAACTATGGCTACACCTTC. This sequence encodes CASSVGSGTPRANYGYTF.

The table lists this clone with a few counts. This rearrangement joins TRBV28 to TRBJ2-1, with a possible D match to TRBD2 (6 bases). The germline V gene encodes CDR1 MDHEN and CDR2 SYDVKM. The ends were cut back, 4 bases at V and 9 bases at J, with 16 bases in the middle. This CDR3 spans 14 amino acids. The CDR3 DNA reads as TGTGCCAGCAGTTCGGGTTATGGGAGGCCTGAGCAGTTCTTC. It encodes CASSSGYGRPEQFF.

The chain employs TRBV7-2 and TRBJ2-1, with a weak D call TRBD2 (5 bases). The CDR3 runs to 14 residues. The germline gives CDR1 SGHTA, CDR2 FQGNSA. V was cut by 3 bases and J by 3 bases, with 9 bases left in between. CDR3 in DNA: TGTGCCAGCAGCTTTGCGGGTAACTACAATGAGCAGTTCTTC. Translation: CASSFAGNYNEQFF.

The gene calls are TRBV5-1 and TRBJ2-5; 7 nucleotides line up with TRBD1. V dropped 0 bases and J dropped 5; count of bases not matched to a gene: 7. Germline CDR1 reads SGHRS; CDR2 reads YFSETQ. CDR3 length: 15 amino acids. CDR3 protein: CASSLGTTGVETQYF. The CDR3, as DNA: TGCGCCAGCAGCTTGGGTACCACAGGGGTGGAGACCCAGTACTTC.

The genes are TRBV6-1 and TRBJ1-1; D ambiguous. V was shortened by 8 bases and J by 6 bases, with 16 bases between the two germline ends. Germline CDR1 reads MNHNS; CDR2 reads SASEGT. The CDR3 totals 13 residues. The CDR3 protein is CASHRREVSEAFF. The CDR3, as DNA: TGTGCCAGCCATAGGAGAGAGGTATCTGAAGCTTTCTTT.

Turning to this clone: The same CDR3 is also encoded by other DNA sequences in this sample. The chain has TRBV2 and TRBJ2-7; the match to TRBD1 covers 9 bases. The V segment lost 8 bases and the J segment 5 bases; nucleotides outside the gene matches: 7. Germline CDR1 SNHLY, CDR2 FYNNEI. The CDR3 loop spans 13 amino acids. This CDR3 is CASERTGVDEQYF. The CDR3 DNA sequence: TGTGCCAGCGAAAGGACAGGGGTGGACGAGCAGTACTTC.

The chain is built from TRBV9 and TRBJ1-4, with 8 positions matching TRBD1. Germline trimming cut 3 bases from V and 4 bases from J; bases unmatched to any gene: 8. The length of the CDR3 is 16 residues. Per germline, CDR1 SGDLS and CDR2 YYNGEE. The CDR3 reads CASSAPGGGFNEKLFF. CDR3 nucleotides: TGTGCCAGCAGCGCGCCAGGGGGCGGCTTTAATGAAAAACTGTTTTTT.

The V gene is TRBV19, the J gene TRBJ1-3, with TRBD1 matching 7 bases. This CDR3 is 14 amino acids long. Trimming at V came to 8 bases and at J to 8 bases, leaving 12 bases not matched to a gene. CDR1 and CDR2 from the germline V gene are LNHDA and SQIVND (reference sequence). CDR3 DNA: TGTGCCAGTTCGTTGACAGGGATCGGGGACACCATATATTTT. Amino acid sequence: CASSLTGIGDTIYF.

V usage is TRBV18 and J usage is TRBJ2-5; TRBD2 aligns across 8 bases. V was pared by 3 bases and J by 2 bases, with 11 bases of the junction left unmatched. This CDR3 has 17 residues. In germline, CDR1 is KGHSH, CDR2 LQKENI. The CDR3 region has the DNA TGTGCCAGCTCACCGCGGGTAGTTACTAGCGGTCAAGAGACCCAGTACTTC. Its translation is CASSPRVVTSGQETQYF. Combining the CDR3 with reference TRBV18 and TRBJ2-5 gives the whole variable domain NAGVMQNPRHLVRRRGQEARLRCSPMKGHSHVYWYRQLPEEGLKFMVYLQKENIIDESGMPKERFSAEFPKEGPSILRIQQVVRGDSAAYFCASSPRVVTSGQETQYFGPGTRLLVL.

The chain combines TRBV28 with TRBJ1-3; the D is unclear. V was cut by 1 base and J by 2 bases, with 6 bases left in between. The germline V gene encodes CDR1 MDHEN and CDR2 SYDVKM. This CDR3 contains 14 residues. The CDR3 coding sequence is TGTGCCAGCAGTTTATTTCAGGCTGGAAACACCATATATTTT. The encoded protein is CASSLFQAGNTIYF.

This clone was seen just once. The V gene is TRBV7-8, the J gene TRBJ2-2, with TRBD2 as a possible D gene (6 bases). Germline CDR1 is SGHVS and CDR2 is FQNEAQ. CDR3 length: 15 residues. Trimming took off 3 bases at V and 1 base at J, with 9 bases between the two ends. CDR3 DNA: TGTGCCAGCAGCTTCTCTAGCGTGAACACCGGGGAGCTGTTTTTT. Its protein product is CASSFSSVNTGELFF.

This clone appeared once. The CDR3 bases are TGTGCCACCAGCAGAGGGGTGGGACTGGATGGCTACACCTTC. Amino acid sequence: CATSRGVGLDGYTF. V is TRBV15 and J is TRBJ1-2, with D possibly matching TRBD1 (5 bases). This CDR3 comprises 14 residues. CDR1 is LNHNV, CDR2 YYDKDF, per germline (reference sequence). Trimming pared 1 base from V and 6 bases from J, leaving 12 bases between.

This chain joins TRBV6-5 and TRBJ2-4, with 9 nucleotides matching TRBD2. The CDR3 contains 11 residues. The V and J ends lost 8 bases and 14 bases, in that order; junction bases with no gene match: 7. In germline, CDR1 is MNHEY, CDR2 SVGAGI. The CDR3 here is CASQASGEKYF. As DNA, the CDR3 is TGTGCCAGCCAGGCTAGCGGGGAAAAGTACTTC.

The rearrangement links TRBV28 to TRBJ2-1; TRBD1 matches at 7 bases. V lost 3 bases to trimming and J lost 6 bases; unmatched junction nucleotides: 8. This CDR3 region has 15 residues. Germline V gene sequence: CDR1 MDHEN, CDR2 SYDVKM. In nucleotides, the CDR3 is TGTGCCAGCAGTTTGCGACAGGGAAGTAGCAATGAGCAGTTCTTC. Its translation is CASSLRQGSSNEQFF.